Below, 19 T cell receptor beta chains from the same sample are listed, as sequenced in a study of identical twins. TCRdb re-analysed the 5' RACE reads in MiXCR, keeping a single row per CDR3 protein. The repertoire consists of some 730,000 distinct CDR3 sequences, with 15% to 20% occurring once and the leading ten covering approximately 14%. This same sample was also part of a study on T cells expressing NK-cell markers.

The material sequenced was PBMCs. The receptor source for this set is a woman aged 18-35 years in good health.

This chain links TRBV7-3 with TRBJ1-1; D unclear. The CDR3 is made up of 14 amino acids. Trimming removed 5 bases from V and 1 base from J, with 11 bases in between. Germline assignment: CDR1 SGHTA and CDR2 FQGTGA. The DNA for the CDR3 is TGTGCCAGCAGCGTAGAAACGGGGAACACTGAAGCTTTCTTT. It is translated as CASSVETGNTEAFF.

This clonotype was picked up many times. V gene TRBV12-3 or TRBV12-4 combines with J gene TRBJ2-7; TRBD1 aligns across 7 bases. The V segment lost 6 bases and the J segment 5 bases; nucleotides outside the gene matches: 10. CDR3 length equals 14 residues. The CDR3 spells CASRLTGRKNEQYF. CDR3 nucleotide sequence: TGTGCCAGCAGACTGACAGGGAGAAAGAACGAGCAGTACTTC.

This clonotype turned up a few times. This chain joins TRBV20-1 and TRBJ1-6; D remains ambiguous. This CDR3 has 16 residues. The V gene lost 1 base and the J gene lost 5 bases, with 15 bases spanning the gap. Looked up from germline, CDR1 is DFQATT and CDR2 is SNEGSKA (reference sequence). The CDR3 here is CSARALEDGHNSPLHF. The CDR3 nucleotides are TGCAGTGCTAGAGCTCTGGAGGACGGACATAATTCACCCCTCCACTTT.

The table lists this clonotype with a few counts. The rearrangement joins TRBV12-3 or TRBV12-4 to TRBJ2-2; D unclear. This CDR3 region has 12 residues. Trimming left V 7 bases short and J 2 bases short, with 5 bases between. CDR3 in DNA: TGTGCCAGCATTCTAAACACCGGGGAGCTGTTTTTT. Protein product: CASILNTGELFF.

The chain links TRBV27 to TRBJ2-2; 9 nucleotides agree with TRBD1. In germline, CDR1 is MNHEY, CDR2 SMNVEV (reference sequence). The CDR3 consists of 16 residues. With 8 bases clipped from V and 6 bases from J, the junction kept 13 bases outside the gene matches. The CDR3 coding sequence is TGTGCCAGCGGACGGACCGGGACAGGGTTTTCCGGGGAGCTGTTTTTT. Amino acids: CASGRTGTGFSGELFF.

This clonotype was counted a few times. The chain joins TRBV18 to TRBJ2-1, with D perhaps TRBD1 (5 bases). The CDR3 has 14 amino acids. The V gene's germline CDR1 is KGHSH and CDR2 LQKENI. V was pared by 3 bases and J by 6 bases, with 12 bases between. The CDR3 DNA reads TGTGCCAGCTCACCGCGCAGGGATTCCAATGAGCAGTTCTTC. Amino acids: CASSPRRDSNEQFF. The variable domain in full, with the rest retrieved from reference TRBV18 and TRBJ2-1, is NAGVMQNPRHLVRRRGQEARLRCSPMKGHSHVYWYRQLPEEGLKFMVYLQKENIIDESGMPKERFSAEFPKEGPSILRIQQVVRGDSAAYFCASSPRRDSNEQFFGPGTRLTVL.

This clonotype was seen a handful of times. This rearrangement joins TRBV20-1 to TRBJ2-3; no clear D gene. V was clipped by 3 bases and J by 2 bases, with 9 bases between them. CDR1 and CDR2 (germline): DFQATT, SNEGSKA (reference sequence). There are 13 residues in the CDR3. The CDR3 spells CSASNLLTDTQYF. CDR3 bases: TGCAGTGCTAGCAACTTACTCACAGATACGCAGTATTTT.

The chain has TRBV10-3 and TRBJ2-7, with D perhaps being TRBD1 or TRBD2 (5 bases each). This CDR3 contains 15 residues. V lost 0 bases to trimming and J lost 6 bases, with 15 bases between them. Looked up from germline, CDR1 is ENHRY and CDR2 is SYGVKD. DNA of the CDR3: TGTGCCATCAGTGAGTCCGGGGACGTGGGTCTCGAGCAGTACTTC. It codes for CAISESGDVGLEQYF.

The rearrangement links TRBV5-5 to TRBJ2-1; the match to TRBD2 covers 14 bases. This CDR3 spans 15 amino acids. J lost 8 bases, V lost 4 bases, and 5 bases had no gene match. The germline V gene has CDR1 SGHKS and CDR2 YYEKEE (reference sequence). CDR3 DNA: TGTGCCAGCAGCCTGGGGACTAGCGGGAGCCATGAGCAGTTCTTC. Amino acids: CASSLGTSGSHEQFF.

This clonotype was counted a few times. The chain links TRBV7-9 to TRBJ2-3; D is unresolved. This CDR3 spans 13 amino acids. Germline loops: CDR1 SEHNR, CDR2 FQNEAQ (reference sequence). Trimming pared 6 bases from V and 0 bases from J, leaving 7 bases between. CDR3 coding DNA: TGTGCCAGCAGAGCTGAGAGCACAGATACGCAGTATTTT. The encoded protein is CASRAESTDTQYF. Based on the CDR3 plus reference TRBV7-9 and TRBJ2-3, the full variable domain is DTGVSQNPRHKITKRGQNVTFRCDPISEHNRLYWYRQTLGQGPEFLTYFQNEAQLEKSRLLSDRFSAERPKGSFSTLEIQRTEQGDSAMYLCASRAESTDTQYFGPGTRLTVL.

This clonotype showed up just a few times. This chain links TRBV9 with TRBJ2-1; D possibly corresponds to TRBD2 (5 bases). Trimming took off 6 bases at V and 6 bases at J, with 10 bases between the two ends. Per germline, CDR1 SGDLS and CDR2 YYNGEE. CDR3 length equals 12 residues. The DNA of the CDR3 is TGTGCCAGCAATCTCGAGGGCAATGAGCAGTTCTTC. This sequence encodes CASNLEGNEQFF.

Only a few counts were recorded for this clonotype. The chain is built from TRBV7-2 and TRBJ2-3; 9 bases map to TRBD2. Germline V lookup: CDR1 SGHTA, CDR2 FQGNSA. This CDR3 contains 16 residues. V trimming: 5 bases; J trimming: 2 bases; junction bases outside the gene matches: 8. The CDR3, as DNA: TGTGCCAGCAGCCAACGAAGGACTAGCGACACAGATACGCAGTATTTT. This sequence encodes CASSQRRTSDTDTQYF.

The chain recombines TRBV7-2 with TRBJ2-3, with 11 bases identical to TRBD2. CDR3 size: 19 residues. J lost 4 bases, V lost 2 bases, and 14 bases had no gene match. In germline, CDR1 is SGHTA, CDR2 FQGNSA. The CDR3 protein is CASSLTGRLAGGQADTQYF. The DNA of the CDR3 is TGTGCCAGCAGCTTAACGGGGCGTCTAGCGGGGGGCCAGGCAGATACGCAGTATTTT.

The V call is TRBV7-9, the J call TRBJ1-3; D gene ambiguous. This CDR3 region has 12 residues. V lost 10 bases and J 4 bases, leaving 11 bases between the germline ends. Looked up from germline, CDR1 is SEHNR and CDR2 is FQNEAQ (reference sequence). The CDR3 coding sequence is TGTGCCACCAGACCGATAGGAAACACCATATATTTT. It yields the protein CATRPIGNTIYF.

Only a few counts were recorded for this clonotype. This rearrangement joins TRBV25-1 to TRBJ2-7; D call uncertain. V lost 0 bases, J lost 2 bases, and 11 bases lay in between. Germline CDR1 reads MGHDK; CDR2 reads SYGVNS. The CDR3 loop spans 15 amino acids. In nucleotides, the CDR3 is TGTGCCAGCAGTGAATATGGGAAGGTAACCTACGAGCAGTACTTC. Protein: CASSEYGKVTYEQYF.

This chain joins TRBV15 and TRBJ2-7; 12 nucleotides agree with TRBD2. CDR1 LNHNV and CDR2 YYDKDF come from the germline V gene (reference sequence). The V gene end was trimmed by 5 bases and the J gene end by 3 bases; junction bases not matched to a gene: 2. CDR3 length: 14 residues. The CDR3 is CATSLTSGSYEQYF. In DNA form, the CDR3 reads TGTGCCACCAGCCTGACTAGCGGGAGCTACGAGCAGTACTTC.

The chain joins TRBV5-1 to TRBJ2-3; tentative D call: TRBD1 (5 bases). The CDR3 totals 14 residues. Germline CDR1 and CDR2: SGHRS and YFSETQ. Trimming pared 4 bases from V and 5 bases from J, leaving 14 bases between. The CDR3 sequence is CASSRLGVGDTQYF. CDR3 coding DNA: TGCGCCAGCAGCCGTCTAGGGGTTGGAGATACGCAGTATTTT.

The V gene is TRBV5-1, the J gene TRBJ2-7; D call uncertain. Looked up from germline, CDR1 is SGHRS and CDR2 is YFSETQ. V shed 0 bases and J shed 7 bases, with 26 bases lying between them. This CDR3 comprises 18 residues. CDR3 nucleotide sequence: TGCGCCAGCAGCTTGGGGTTTGTTGGGTCTGGAATAGTTGGAGAGCAGTACTTC. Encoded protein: CASSLGFVGSGIVGEQYF.

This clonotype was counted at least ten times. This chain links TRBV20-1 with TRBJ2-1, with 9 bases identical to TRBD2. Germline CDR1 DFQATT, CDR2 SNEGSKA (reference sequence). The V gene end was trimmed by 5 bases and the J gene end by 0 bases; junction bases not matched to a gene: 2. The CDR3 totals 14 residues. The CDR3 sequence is CSAVSGSSYNEQFF. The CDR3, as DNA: TGCAGTGCTGTTAGCGGGAGCTCCTACAATGAGCAGTTCTTC.